The source of this T cell receptor beta chain is a study of blood T cell repertoires in COVID-19. As for the study in general: In each case, the material was cDNA or gDNA derived from T cells, B-cell-depleted T cells, or PBMCs.

The study recruited people aged 18 to 89 years across approximately 24 US areas. Assignment of participants to cohorts was predicated upon participant-reported clinical history. Per the original data handling: Reference gene primer amplification yielded estimated nucleated cell counts. Produced via immunoSEQ multiplex PCR; TCRdb's table is partial and in-frame only. The V and J calls and clone size were taken over from that table, and D and trimming were inferred from the DNA. Of about 240,000 clones in the sample, roughly 89% were seen once. The V end was cut by 2 bases, the J end by 5 bases, with 6 bases between. The CDR3 sequence is 12 residues long. Germline-derived CDR1 and CDR2 are WSHSY and SAAADI.

The chain combines TRBV10-2 with TRBJ1-1; D gene ambiguous. This TCR was recovered from a woman aged 25 to 39 with acute COVID-19. Sequences were obtained from PBMCs or T cells enriched from blood (not recorded which). CDR3 nucleotide sequence: TGCGCCAGCAGTGAGGAGGGAACTGAAGCTTTCTTT. Its translation is CASSEEGTEAFF.